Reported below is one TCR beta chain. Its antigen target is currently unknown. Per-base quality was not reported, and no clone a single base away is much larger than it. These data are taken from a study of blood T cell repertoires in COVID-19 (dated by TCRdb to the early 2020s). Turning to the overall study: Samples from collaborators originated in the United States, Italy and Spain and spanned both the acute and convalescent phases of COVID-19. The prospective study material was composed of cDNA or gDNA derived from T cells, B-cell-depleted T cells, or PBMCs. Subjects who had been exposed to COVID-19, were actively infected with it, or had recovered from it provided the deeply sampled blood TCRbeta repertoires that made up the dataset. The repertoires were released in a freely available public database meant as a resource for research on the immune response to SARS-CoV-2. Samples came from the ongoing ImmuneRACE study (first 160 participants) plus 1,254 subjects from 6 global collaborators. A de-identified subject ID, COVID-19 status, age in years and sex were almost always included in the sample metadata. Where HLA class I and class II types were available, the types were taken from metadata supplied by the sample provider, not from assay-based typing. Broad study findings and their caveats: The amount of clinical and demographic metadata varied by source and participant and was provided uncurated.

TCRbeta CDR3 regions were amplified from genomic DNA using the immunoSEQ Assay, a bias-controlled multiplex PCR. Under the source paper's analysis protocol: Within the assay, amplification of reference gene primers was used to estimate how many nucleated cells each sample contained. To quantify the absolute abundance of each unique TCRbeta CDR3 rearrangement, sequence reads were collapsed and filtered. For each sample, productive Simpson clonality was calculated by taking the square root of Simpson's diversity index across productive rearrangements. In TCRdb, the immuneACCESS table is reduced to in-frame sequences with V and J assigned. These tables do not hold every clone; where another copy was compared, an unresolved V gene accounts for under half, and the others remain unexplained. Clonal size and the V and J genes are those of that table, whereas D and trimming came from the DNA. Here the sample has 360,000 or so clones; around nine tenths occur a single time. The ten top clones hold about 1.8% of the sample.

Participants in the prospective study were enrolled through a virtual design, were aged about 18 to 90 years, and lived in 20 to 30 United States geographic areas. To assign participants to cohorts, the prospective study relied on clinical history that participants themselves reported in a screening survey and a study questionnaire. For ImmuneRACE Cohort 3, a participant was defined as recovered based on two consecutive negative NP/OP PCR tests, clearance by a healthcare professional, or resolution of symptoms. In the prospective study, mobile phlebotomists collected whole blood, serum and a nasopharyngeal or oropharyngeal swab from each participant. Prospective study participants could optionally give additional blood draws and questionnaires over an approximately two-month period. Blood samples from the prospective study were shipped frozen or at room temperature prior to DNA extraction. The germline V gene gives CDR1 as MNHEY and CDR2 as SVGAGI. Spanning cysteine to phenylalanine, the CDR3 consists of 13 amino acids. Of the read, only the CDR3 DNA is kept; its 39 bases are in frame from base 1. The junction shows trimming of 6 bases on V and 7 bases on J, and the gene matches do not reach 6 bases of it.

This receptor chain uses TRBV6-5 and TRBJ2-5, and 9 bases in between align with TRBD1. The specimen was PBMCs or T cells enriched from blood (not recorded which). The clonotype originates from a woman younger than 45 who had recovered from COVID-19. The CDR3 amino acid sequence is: CASSRQGGGTQYF. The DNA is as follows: TGTGCCAGCAGCCGACAGGGGGGAGGGACCCAGTACTTC.